This entry lists 12 T cell receptor beta chains sequenced from one sample in a study of T cell repertoires in cytomegalovirus infection. For these receptors, no antigen is known. A single record per CDR3 protein comes from TCRdb applying MiXCR to the reads. The table has some 800,000 distinct CDR3 sequences, 32% seen once. This material consisted of cultured CD8+ T cells from PBMCs, taken from culture after CMV antigen stimulation. These receptors came from a human donor in good health (CMV status not recorded). Some clones in this sample may be carry-over from other donors' samples.

This clonotype was picked up a small number of times. This chain joins TRBV27 and TRBJ2-1; D tentatively fits TRBD1 or TRBD2 (5 bases each). The CDR3 has 18 residues. CDR1 MNHEY and CDR2 SMNVEV come from the germline V gene (reference sequence). V was pared by 0 bases and J by 0 bases, with 15 bases between. The CDR3 DNA reads as TGTGCCAGCAGTTTATCCTCCGGTTCGGGGCCCTCCTACAATGAGCAGTTCTTC. It yields the protein CASSLSSGSGPSYNEQFF.

Many counts were recorded for this clonotype. This chain joins TRBV28 and TRBJ2-3; no definite D call. There are 12 residues in the CDR3. Germline V CDR1 and CDR2: MDHEN, SYDVKM. V dropped 9 bases and J dropped 0 bases, with 7 bases sitting between them. The CDR3 DNA reads TGTGCCAGGCCAGCTAGCACAGATACGCAGTATTTT. Protein: CARPASTDTQYF.

In this sample, this clonotype turned up once. The chain employs TRBV24-1 and TRBJ2-1; perhaps TRBD1 as D (5 bases). CDR1 KGHDR and CDR2 SFDVKD come from the germline V gene. The V end was cut by 5 bases, the J end by 9 bases, with 25 bases between. CDR3 length: 17 amino acids. CDR3 residues: CATSGKGLGSQFGEQFF. In nucleotides, the CDR3 is TGTGCCACCAGTGGGAAGGGGCTTGGTTCGCAATTTGGTGAGCAGTTCTTC.

This chain joins TRBV7-8 and TRBJ1-5; maybe TRBD1 (6 bases). V lost 2 bases and J lost 4, with 15 bases in between. Germline CDR1 SGHVS, CDR2 FQNEAQ. The CDR3 is 16 residues long. The CDR3 loop reads CASSLSGARSNQPQHF. DNA of the CDR3: TGTGCCAGCAGCTTATCGGGGGCTAGGAGTAATCAGCCCCAGCATTTT.

The chain recombines TRBV27 with TRBJ2-5, with D unclear. The V gene's germline CDR1 is MNHEY and CDR2 SMNVEV (reference sequence). V dropped 3 bases and J dropped 2 bases, with 13 bases sitting between them. This CDR3 has 15 amino acids. CDR3 in DNA: TGTGCCAGCAGTTTTTTTCCCTTCCTTCAAGAGACCCAGTACTTC. It codes for CASSFFPFLQETQYF.

The chain employs TRBV20-1 and TRBJ1-1; no reliable D call. CDR3 length equals 17 residues. V lost 2 bases to trimming and J lost 1 base, with 20 bases between them. Germline assignment: CDR1 DFQATT and CDR2 SNEGSKA (reference sequence). Here the CDR3 reads CSARSPSDTAANTEAFF. The CDR3 DNA is TGCAGTGCTAGATCACCCTCCGACACTGCAGCGAACACTGAAGCTTTCTTT.

The chain is built from TRBV20-1 and TRBJ2-7, with D tentatively TRBD1 (6 bases). V lost 3 bases and J lost 2, with 11 bases in between. This CDR3 has 13 amino acids. CDR1 and CDR2 (germline): DFQATT, SNEGSKA (reference sequence). The CDR3 reads CSARGTTAYEQYV. CDR3 sequence (DNA): TGCAGTGCTAGGGGGACAACCGCCTACGAGCAGTACGTC.

The rearrangement links TRBV19 to TRBJ2-2; either TRBD1 or TRBD2 may supply D (6 bases each). Germline V lookup: CDR1 LNHDA, CDR2 SQIVND (reference sequence). V dropped 3 bases and J dropped 0 bases, with 11 bases sitting between them. The CDR3 is made up of 16 amino acids. CDR3 protein: CASSIRGAANTGELFF. DNA for the CDR3: TGTGCCAGTAGTATTAGGGGGGCTGCGAACACCGGGGAGCTGTTTTTT.

This chain uses TRBV24-1 with TRBJ2-2; 7 nucleotides align to TRBD2. There are 19 residues in the CDR3. The germline V gene has CDR1 KGHDR and CDR2 SFDVKD. With 3 bases clipped from V and 0 bases from J, the junction kept 12 bases outside the gene matches. The chain's CDR3 is CATSDPGGRTEANTGELFF. CDR3 nucleotides: TGTGCCACCAGTGATCCCGGGGGGAGGACCGAAGCGAACACCGGGGAGCTGTTTTTT.

This clonotype was observed a few times. V gene TRBV7-9 combines with J gene TRBJ2-7, with TRBD2 as a possible D gene (6 bases). V was cut by 5 bases and J by 3 bases, with 11 bases left in between. The V gene's germline CDR1 is SEHNR and CDR2 FQNEAQ (reference sequence). The CDR3 sequence is 13 residues long. This CDR3 reads CASSATGDYEQYV. In DNA form, the CDR3 reads TGTGCCAGCAGCGCCACGGGGGACTACGAGCAGTACGTC.

The chain uses TRBV6-2 or TRBV6-3 and TRBJ2-4, with D possibly TRBD1 on 6 matching bases. Looked up from germline, CDR1 is MNHEY and CDR2 is SVGEGT. The CDR3 covers 14 residues. The V and J ends lost 6 bases and 2 bases respectively, with 11 bases between them. CDR3 protein: CASREQGPKNIQYF. CDR3 DNA sequence: TGTGCCAGCAGAGAACAGGGCCCCAAAAACATTCAGTACTTC.

The chain combines TRBV12-3 or TRBV12-4 with TRBJ2-7; D not certain. The CDR3 is 12 residues long. V was cut by 1 base and J by 6 bases, with 7 bases left in between. This chain's CDR3 is CASSLEYSEQYF. The CDR3 DNA follows: TGTGCCAGCAGTTTAGAGTACAGCGAGCAGTACTTC.